A selection of T cell receptor beta chains follows, all from one sample in a study of OX40 agonist ivuxolimab in advanced cancers. Method: immunoSEQ multiplex PCR; TCRdb's copy keeps in-frame clones and lacks some. The sample has 55,000 to 90,000 clones, approximately 80% seen once; the top ten hold about 1.1%. This specimen was CD4+ or CD8+ T cells sorted from blood, taken in a trial of the OX40 agonist ivuxolimab. These receptors all stem from an adult with an advanced solid tumor such as melanoma, head and neck, liver or kidney cancer. Both conserved end residues are part of each CDR3. Each record gives: V gene, D gene, clone size, J gene, CDR3 protein, CDR3 DNA. A D gene is named only where the DNA matches it firmly. Some rows mark clone size as missing; the rest say once, few, many or name a class of expanded clone.

v_gene: TRBV2
d_gene: TRBD2
abundance: NA
j_gene: TRBJ2-2
CDR3aa: CASRRLAGANTGELFF
CDR3nt: TGTGCCAGCAGGCGGCTAGCGGGGGCCAACACCGGGGAGCTGTTTTTT

v_gene: TRBV9
d_gene: NA
abundance: few
j_gene: TRBJ2-1
CDR3aa: CASSAYEIGAGTISNEQFF
CDR3nt: TGTGCCAGCAGCGCCTATGAGATAGGGGCAGGGACCATAAGCAATGAGCAGTTCTTC

v_gene: TRBV5-1
d_gene: NA
abundance: NA
j_gene: TRBJ1-5
CDR3aa: CASSLGQSGQPQHF
CDR3nt: TGCGCCAGCAGCTTGGGGCAGTCCGGGCAGCCCCAGCATTTT

v_gene: TRBV21-1
d_gene: NA
abundance: NA
j_gene: TRBJ2-5
CDR3aa: CASSKEPVTGTVQRSTQETQYF
CDR3nt: TGTGCCAGCAGCAAAGAGCCCGTTACCGGGACAGTGCAACGATCAACCCAAGAGACCCAGTACTTC

v_gene: TRBV29-1
d_gene: NA
abundance: NA
j_gene: TRBJ2-7
CDR3aa: CSVGQWSYEQYF
CDR3nt: TGCAGCGTTGGACAGTGGAGCTACGAGCAGTACTTC

v_gene: TRBV18
d_gene: NA
abundance: NA
j_gene: TRBJ2-2
CDR3aa: CASSRISTGRNTGELFF
CDR3nt: TGTGCCAGCTCACGCATTTCTACAGGAAGGAACACCGGGGAGCTGTTTTTT

v_gene: TRBV30
d_gene: NA
abundance: NA
j_gene: TRBJ1-5
CDR3aa: CAWEPGPTFNQPQHF
CDR3nt: TGTGCCTGGGAGCCCGGACCGACCTTCAATCAGCCCCAGCATTTT

v_gene: TRBV25-1
d_gene: NA
abundance: NA
j_gene: TRBJ2-3
CDR3aa: CASSEYVTDTQYF
CDR3nt: TGTGCCAGCAGTGAATATGTCACAGATACGCAGTATTTT

v_gene: TRBV6-6
d_gene: NA
abundance: once
j_gene: TRBJ2-1
CDR3aa: CASRDNEQFF
CDR3nt: TGTGCCAGCAGGGACAATGAGCAGTTCTTC

v_gene: TRBV5-6
d_gene: NA
abundance: NA
j_gene: TRBJ1-4
CDR3aa: CASSLERGAPDGEKLFF
CDR3nt: TGTGCCAGCAGCTTGGAGAGGGGAGCCCCCGACGGTGAAAAACTGTTTTTT

v_gene: TRBV14
d_gene: TRBD1
abundance: NA
j_gene: TRBJ2-6
CDR3aa: CASSQRTGGTGANVLTF
CDR3nt: TGTGCCAGCAGCCAGAGGACAGGGGGGACTGGGGCCAACGTCCTGACTTTC

v_gene: TRBV2
d_gene: NA
abundance: NA
j_gene: TRBJ2-7
CDR3aa: CASRQAYYEQYF
CDR3nt: TGTGCCAGCAGGCAGGCTTATTACGAGCAGTACTTC

v_gene: TRBV25-1
d_gene: NA
abundance: NA
j_gene: TRBJ2-3
CDR3aa: CASSERTLTDTQYF
CDR3nt: TGTGCCAGCAGTGAAAGGACCCTTACAGATACGCAGTATTTT

v_gene: TRBV11-3
d_gene: TRBD1
abundance: NA
j_gene: TRBJ2-1
CDR3aa: CASSLGQVDGEQFF
CDR3nt: TGTGCCAGCAGCCTGGGACAGGTGGATGGTGAGCAGTTCTTC

v_gene: TRBV19
d_gene: NA
abundance: NA
j_gene: TRBJ1-1
CDR3aa: CASKGLGQTNTEAFF
CDR3nt: TGTGCCAGCAAAGGCCTCGGGCAGACGAACACTGAAGCTTTCTTT

v_gene: TRBV2
d_gene: TRBD1
abundance: NA
j_gene: TRBJ2-1
CDR3aa: CASKTTGSSYNEQFF
CDR3nt: TGTGCCAGCAAGACGACAGGGTCCTCCTACAATGAGCAGTTCTTC

v_gene: TRBV2
d_gene: NA
abundance: few
j_gene: TRBJ1-2
CDR3aa: CASRQGRANYGYTF
CDR3nt: TGTGCCAGCAGGCAGGGGAGGGCTAACTATGGCTACACCTTC

v_gene: TRBV28
d_gene: TRBD2
abundance: NA
j_gene: TRBJ2-7
CDR3aa: CASSPGGLGEQYF
CDR3nt: TGTGCCAGCAGTCCCGGGGGGTTGGGCGAGCAGTACTTC

v_gene: TRBV6-1
d_gene: NA
abundance: NA
j_gene: TRBJ1-5
CDR3aa: CASSEASGPNQPQHF
CDR3nt: TGTGCCAGCAGTGAAGCCTCGGGGCCAAATCAGCCCCAGCATTTT

v_gene: TRBV6-1
d_gene: NA
abundance: NA
j_gene: TRBJ2-5
CDR3aa: CASKVGGSRQTQYF
CDR3nt: TGTGCCAGCAAAGTGGGGGGCTCCCGCCAGACCCAGTACTTC

v_gene: TRBV5-1
d_gene: TRBD1
abundance: few
j_gene: TRBJ2-5
CDR3aa: CASSSDRQGRGQETQYF
CDR3nt: TGCGCCAGCAGCTCTGACCGACAGGGCAGGGGACAAGAGACCCAGTACTTC

v_gene: TRBV5-4
d_gene: TRBD2
abundance: NA
j_gene: TRBJ2-1
CDR3aa: CASSPGLAGSSYNEQFF
CDR3nt: TGTGCCAGCAGCCCCGGACTAGCGGGGAGCTCCTACAATGAGCAGTTCTTC

v_gene: TRBV2
d_gene: NA
abundance: few
j_gene: TRBJ2-6
CDR3aa: CASSEPPKAGRNVLTF
CDR3nt: TGTGCCAGCAGTGAGCCTCCCAAAGCGGGCCGAAACGTCCTGACTTTC

v_gene: TRBV7-2
d_gene: NA
abundance: NA
j_gene: TRBJ2-2
CDR3aa: CASSPGGAHTGELFF
CDR3nt: TGTGCCAGCAGCCCCGGAGGGGCCCACACCGGGGAGCTGTTTTTT

v_gene: TRBV29-1
d_gene: NA
abundance: NA
j_gene: TRBJ2-1
CDR3aa: CSASGGYNEQFF
CDR3nt: TGCAGCGCCTCCGGGGGTTACAATGAGCAGTTCTTC

v_gene: TRBV7-9
d_gene: TRBD2
abundance: NA
j_gene: TRBJ2-1
CDR3aa: CASRAGGGEYNEQFF
CDR3nt: TGTGCCAGCAGGGCTGGCGGGGGGGAGTACAATGAGCAGTTCTTC

v_gene: TRBV6-1
d_gene: NA
abundance: NA
j_gene: TRBJ2-7
CDR3aa: CASNPAYEQYF
CDR3nt: TGTGCCAGCAATCCCGCCTACGAGCAGTACTTC

v_gene: TRBV7-9
d_gene: NA
abundance: NA
j_gene: TRBJ1-1
CDR3aa: CASSRDMNTEAFF
CDR3nt: TGTGCCAGCAGCAGAGACATGAACACTGAAGCTTTCTTT

v_gene: TRBV30
d_gene: TRBD1
abundance: NA
j_gene: TRBJ1-2
CDR3aa: CACDRGRGYTF
CDR3nt: TGTGCCTGCGACAGGGGGCGAGGCTACACCTTC

v_gene: TRBV20-1
d_gene: TRBD1
abundance: NA
j_gene: TRBJ2-7
CDR3aa: CSANDRGGWYF
CDR3nt: TGCAGTGCTAACGACAGGGGCGGCTGGTACTTC

v_gene: TRBV5-1
d_gene: NA
abundance: NA
j_gene: TRBJ1-2
CDR3aa: CASSLERELYGYTF
CDR3nt: TGCGCCAGCAGCTTGGAAAGAGAACTCTATGGCTACACCTTC

v_gene: TRBV6-1
d_gene: TRBD1
abundance: NA
j_gene: TRBJ1-6
CDR3aa: CASRTGVYNSPLHF
CDR3nt: TGTGCCAGCAGGACAGGGGTCTATAATTCACCCCTCCACTTT

v_gene: TRBV6-1
d_gene: NA
abundance: once
j_gene: TRBJ1-5
CDR3aa: CASSVSGTPNQPQHF
CDR3nt: TGTGCCAGCAGTGTCTCCGGGACCCCAAATCAGCCCCAGCATTTT

v_gene: TRBV19
d_gene: NA
abundance: NA
j_gene: TRBJ2-3
CDR3aa: CASSNNGLSAGSTDTQYF
CDR3nt: TGTGCCAGTAGTAATAATGGGTTGTCGGCGGGGTCCACAGATACGCAGTATTTT

v_gene: TRBV30
d_gene: NA
abundance: NA
j_gene: TRBJ1-1
CDR3aa: CAWSRIGQRVSMNTEAFF
CDR3nt: TGTGCCTGGAGTAGAATCGGACAGAGGGTATCGATGAACACTGAAGCTTTCTTT

v_gene: TRBV29-1
d_gene: NA
abundance: NA
j_gene: TRBJ1-1
CDR3aa: CSAGTQNTEAFF
CDR3nt: TGCAGCGCCGGGACACAGAACACTGAAGCTTTCTTT

v_gene: TRBV2
d_gene: NA
abundance: NA
j_gene: TRBJ1-1
CDR3aa: CASEEGGNTEAFF
CDR3nt: TGTGCCAGCGAGGAGGGAGGAAACACTGAAGCTTTCTTT

v_gene: TRBV19
d_gene: NA
abundance: NA
j_gene: TRBJ2-3
CDR3aa: CASSEQLRGTDTQYF
CDR3nt: TGTGCCAGTAGTGAGCAACTACGCGGCACAGATACGCAGTATTTT

v_gene: TRBV30
d_gene: NA
abundance: NA
j_gene: TRBJ1-1
CDR3aa: CAWSAGRLNTEAFF
CDR3nt: TGTGCCTGGAGTGCGGGACGGCTGAACACTGAAGCTTTCTTT

v_gene: TRBV15
d_gene: TRBD1
abundance: once
j_gene: TRBJ1-6
CDR3aa: CATSGRTGISPLHF
CDR3nt: TGTGCCACCAGCGGTCGGACAGGGATCTCACCCCTCCACTTT

v_gene: TRBV9
d_gene: NA
abundance: NA
j_gene: TRBJ1-3
CDR3aa: CASSVARGGNTIYF
CDR3nt: TGTGCCAGCAGCGTAGCTCGAGGTGGAAACACCATATATTTT

v_gene: TRBV30
d_gene: TRBD1
abundance: NA
j_gene: TRBJ1-5
CDR3aa: CAWSRTGLSNQPQHF
CDR3nt: TGTGCCTGGAGTCGGACAGGCCTTAGCAATCAGCCCCAGCATTTT

v_gene: TRBV27
d_gene: TRBD2
abundance: NA
j_gene: TRBJ2-2
CDR3aa: CASSPSVRGVNTGELFF
CDR3nt: TGTGCCAGCAGTCCGAGCGTACGGGGGGTAAACACCGGGGAGCTGTTTTTT

v_gene: TRBV28
d_gene: NA
abundance: NA
j_gene: TRBJ2-5
CDR3aa: CASSIQNKETQYF
CDR3nt: TGTGCCAGCAGTATACAGAACAAAGAGACCCAGTACTTC

v_gene: TRBV18
d_gene: TRBD1
abundance: NA
j_gene: TRBJ1-5
CDR3aa: CASSPGAGGLGQPQHF
CDR3nt: TGTGCCAGCTCACCAGGGGCAGGGGGCTTGGGTCAGCCCCAGCATTTT

v_gene: TRBV10-1
d_gene: TRBD1
abundance: NA
j_gene: TRBJ2-3
CDR3aa: CASSGQGRTDTQYF
CDR3nt: TGCGCCAGCAGCGGACAGGGGAGGACAGATACGCAGTATTTT

v_gene: TRBV7-9
d_gene: TRBD1
abundance: NA
j_gene: TRBJ2-5
CDR3aa: CASRGTGRDQETQYF
CDR3nt: TGTGCCAGCAGGGGGACAGGGAGGGATCAAGAGACCCAGTACTTC

v_gene: TRBV7-2
d_gene: TRBD1
abundance: NA
j_gene: TRBJ1-2
CDR3aa: CASSLVLQGAGGYTF
CDR3nt: TGTGCCAGCAGCTTAGTTCTTCAGGGGGCGGGTGGCTACACCTTC

v_gene: TRBV28
d_gene: NA
abundance: NA
j_gene: TRBJ2-3
CDR3aa: CATRGHGTDTQYF
CDR3nt: TGTGCCACCAGGGGACACGGCACAGATACGCAGTATTTT

v_gene: TRBV2
d_gene: NA
abundance: NA
j_gene: TRBJ2-5
CDR3aa: CASSGQDSTGYF
CDR3nt: TGTGCCAGCAGTGGTCAGGACAGCACGGGGTACTTC

v_gene: TRBV28
d_gene: NA
abundance: NA
j_gene: TRBJ1-4
CDR3aa: CASSQHTTNEKLFF
CDR3nt: TGTGCCAGCAGCCAACATACTACAAATGAAAAACTGTTTTTT

v_gene: TRBV6-5
d_gene: TRBD1
abundance: NA
j_gene: TRBJ2-5
CDR3aa: CASTQGQGRETQYF
CDR3nt: TGTGCCAGCACTCAGGGACAGGGGAGGGAGACCCAGTACTTC

v_gene: TRBV6-5
d_gene: TRBD2
abundance: NA
j_gene: TRBJ2-1
CDR3aa: CASSYGGVGYNEQFF
CDR3nt: TGTGCCAGCAGTTACGGGGGGGTTGGATACAATGAGCAGTTCTTC

v_gene: TRBV15
d_gene: NA
abundance: NA
j_gene: TRBJ2-7
CDR3aa: CATSLERGAAEQYF
CDR3nt: TGTGCCACCAGCCTCGAGAGGGGCGCAGCCGAGCAGTACTTC

v_gene: TRBV11-2
d_gene: NA
abundance: NA
j_gene: TRBJ2-1
CDR3aa: CASSSEFEQFF
CDR3nt: TGTGCCAGCAGCTCAGAATTTGAGCAGTTCTTC

v_gene: TRBV9
d_gene: TRBD1
abundance: NA
j_gene: TRBJ2-7
CDR3aa: CASSVGAGQGASEQYF
CDR3nt: TGTGCCAGCAGCGTAGGAGCGGGACAGGGGGCGAGTGAGCAGTACTTC

v_gene: TRBV11-2
d_gene: TRBD1
abundance: NA
j_gene: TRBJ1-4
CDR3aa: CASSYRGNEKLFF
CDR3nt: TGTGCCAGCAGCTACAGGGGTAATGAAAAACTGTTTTTT

v_gene: TRBV18
d_gene: NA
abundance: NA
j_gene: TRBJ1-1
CDR3aa: CASSPLFETGTEAFF
CDR3nt: TGTGCCAGCTCACCATTGTTCGAGACCGGCACTGAAGCTTTCTTT

v_gene: TRBV18
d_gene: NA
abundance: NA
j_gene: TRBJ1-6
CDR3aa: CASSPLGNYNSPLHF
CDR3nt: TGTGCCAGCTCACCTTTAGGGAACTATAATTCACCCCTCCACTTT